Below, 31 T cell receptor beta chains from the same sample are listed, as sequenced in a study of T cell responses to AZD1222 COVID-19 vaccine. Libraries were prepared by immunoSEQ multiplex PCR; TCRdb keeps only in-frame clonotypes and omits some of them. Among 210,000 or so clones listed, approximately 94% were seen once. The specimen was peripheral blood, collected 28 days after the second dose of the MenACWY control vaccine. The origin of the receptors is an adult who received the MenACWY meningococcal vaccine as a control.

J is TRBJ2-7 and V is TRBV30; D gene uncertain. From germline, CDR1 is GTSNPN and CDR2 SVGIG (reference sequence). CDR3 length equals 12 residues. V shed 1 base and J shed 6 bases, with 10 bases lying between them. The CDR3 coding sequence is TGTGCCTGGAGTGAAAACACTCGCGAGCAGTACTTC. Encoded protein: CAWSENTREQYF.

J is TRBJ1-2 and V is TRBV9; D uncertain. CDR1 SGDLS and CDR2 YYNGEE come from the germline V gene. This CDR3 has 15 residues. V shed 0 bases and J shed 4 bases, with 13 bases lying between them. The CDR3 region is CASSVAFGDIYGYTF. The CDR3 nucleotides read TGTGCCAGCAGCGTAGCGTTCGGGGATATCTATGGCTACACCTTC.

The J gene is TRBJ1-3, the V gene TRBV9; unclear D gene. This CDR3 is built from 15 residues. Germline assignment: CDR1 SGDLS and CDR2 YYNGEE. With 3 bases removed from V and 4 bases from J, the gap between germline ends came to 14 bases. The CDR3 nucleotides are TGTGCCAGCAGCGAAGAAACGGACCGCGGAAACACCATATATTTT. Encoded protein: CASSEETDRGNTIYF.

The chain employs TRBV7-6 and TRBJ1-4; 7 nucleotides align to TRBD1. This CDR3 has 17 residues. Germline CDR1 and CDR2: SGHVS and FNYEAQ. Germline trimming cut 0 bases from V and 0 bases from J; bases unmatched to any gene: 4. CDR3 protein: CASSLAIQGATNEKLFF. CDR3 nucleotide sequence: TGTGCCAGCAGCTTAGCTATTCAGGGGGCAACTAATGAAAAACTGTTTTTT.

The gene calls are TRBV11-3 and TRBJ2-2; D remains ambiguous. Looked up from germline, CDR1 is SGHNT and CDR2 is YENEEA. The CDR3 consists of 15 residues. The ends were cut back, 3 bases at V and 4 bases at J, with 12 bases in the middle. The CDR3 loop is CASSFTGTSTGELFF. For the CDR3, the DNA is TGTGCCAGCAGCTTCACGGGCACAAGCACCGGGGAGCTGTTTTTT. Together with reference TRBV11-3 and TRBJ2-2, the CDR3 gives the full variable domain: EAGVVQSPRYKIIEKKQPVAFWCNPISGHNTLYWYLQNLGQGPELLIRYENEEAVDDSQLPKDRFSAERLKGVDSTLKIQPAELGDSAVYLCASSFTGTSTGELFFGEGSRLTVL.

The chain recombines TRBV19 with TRBJ1-2; perhaps TRBD1 as D (6 bases). The CDR3 has 13 residues. Germline values: CDR1 LNHDA, CDR2 SQIVND (reference sequence). Between the trimmed V and J ends, which lost 4 bases and 4 bases, there was a span of 10 bases. Here the CDR3 DNA reads TGTGCCAGTAGTACGGGGGCGATCTATGGCTACACCTTC. Its translation is CASSTGAIYGYTF.

The chain links TRBV5-4 to TRBJ2-7, with TRBD1 identical over 10 bases. Germline CDR1 and CDR2: SGHNT and YYREEE (reference sequence). After removal of 1 base from V and 3 bases from J, the junction contained 4 bases not matched to a gene. This CDR3 is 15 amino acids long. This CDR3 reads CASSLPGQGIYEQYF. The CDR3 DNA sequence: TGTGCCAGCAGCTTGCCGGGACAGGGGATCTACGAGCAGTACTTC.

This chain joins TRBV30 and TRBJ1-3, with D hard to call. The CDR3 contains 17 residues. Trimming shortened V by 1 base and J by 5 bases, and 21 bases separated the two germline ends. In germline, CDR1 is GTSNPN, CDR2 SVGIG (reference sequence). DNA for the CDR3: TGTGCCTGGAGTGGGTCTAGGGTTCGAAAGTCAAGAAACACCATATATTTT. It yields the protein CAWSGSRVRKSRNTIYF.

The chain combines TRBV27 with TRBJ2-7; the D gene is possibly TRBD2 (6 bases). The CDR3 loop spans 15 amino acids. Germline-derived CDR1 and CDR2 are MNHEY and SMNVEV (reference sequence). V lost 6 bases, J lost 0 bases, and 15 bases lay in between. The CDR3 nucleotides are TGTGCCAGCAGCCTAAGCGGGCCGAGCTCCTACGAGCAGTACTTC. Translated, it gives CASSLSGPSSYEQYF.

The chain combines TRBV9 with TRBJ2-7; 9 nucleotides align to TRBD2. Trimming took 0 bases from V and 4 from J; bases not matched to a gene: 5. The CDR3 has 15 amino acids. The germline V gene encodes CDR1 SGDLS and CDR2 YYNGEE. The CDR3 protein is CASSVGLAGQYEQYF. CDR3 nucleotide sequence: TGTGCCAGCAGCGTAGGGCTAGCGGGACAGTACGAGCAGTACTTC.

The chain couples TRBV28 to TRBJ1-1; D remains unclear. Trimming shortened V by 8 bases and J by 5 bases, and 9 bases separated the two germline ends. Germline V CDR1 and CDR2: MDHEN, SYDVKM. The CDR3 length is 11 residues. For the CDR3, the DNA is TGTGCCAGCTCACAGCTAACTGAAGCTTTCTTT. It translates to CASSQLTEAFF.

The chain combines TRBV4-2 with TRBJ2-6; D not resolved. Germline V gene data show CDR1 as LGHNA and CDR2 as YNFKEQ. The V end lost 3 bases, the J end lost 0 bases, and 12 bases lay between the germline ends. The CDR3 totals 17 residues. This CDR3 is CASSQGDGPSGANVLTF. The CDR3 nucleotides read TGTGCCAGCAGCCAGGGTGATGGGCCCTCTGGGGCCAACGTCCTGACTTTC.

J is TRBJ2-7 and V is TRBV30; D uncertain. CDR3 length equals 13 residues. Germline values: CDR1 GTSNPN, CDR2 SVGIG (reference sequence). V was clipped by 8 bases and J by 3 bases, with 17 bases between them. CDR3 residues: CALVRLPVYEQYF. The CDR3 nucleotides are TGTGCCCTGGTTCGGCTCCCAGTCTACGAGCAGTACTTC.

The chain combines TRBV7-8 with TRBJ1-5; 10 nucleotides align to TRBD1. With 6 bases clipped from V and 6 bases from J, the junction kept 11 bases outside the gene matches. CDR3 length: 16 amino acids. Germline assignment: CDR1 SGHVS and CDR2 FQNEAQ. The CDR3 coding sequence is TGTGCCAGCAGTGGTAGGGACAGGGGTTTGGGTCAGCCCCAGCATTTT. This sequence encodes CASSGRDRGLGQPQHF.

V usage is TRBV6-5 and J usage is TRBJ2-7; D not certain. This CDR3 contains 13 residues. The germline CDR1 and CDR2 sequences are MNHEY and SVGAGI. The germline V and J ends were trimmed by 4 bases and 2 bases, with 9 bases remaining between them. The CDR3 reads CASSLDGTYEQYF. CDR3 sequence (DNA): TGTGCCAGCAGTTTGGACGGAACCTACGAGCAGTACTTC.

This chain joins TRBV5-1 and TRBJ2-7; 7 bases are shared with TRBD1. This CDR3 is 14 amino acids long. The V gene end was trimmed by 3 bases and the J gene end by 5 bases; junction bases not matched to a gene: 8. The germline V gene encodes CDR1 SGHRS and CDR2 YFSETQ. CDR3 loop: CASSSDRDGNEQYF. CDR3 DNA: TGCGCCAGCAGCTCCGACAGGGATGGGAACGAGCAGTACTTC.

The CDR3 reads CASTYTSGVAKNIQYF. The CDR3 DNA follows: TGTGCCAGCACCTATACTAGCGGAGTAGCCAAAAACATTCAGTACTTC. The chain joins TRBV27 to TRBJ2-4, with 8 bases that match TRBD2. Per the germline V gene, CDR1 is MNHEY and CDR2 is SMNVEV (reference sequence). Trimming cost V 7 bases and J 0 bases; bases outside gene matches: 8. There are 16 residues in the CDR3.

The chain carries TRBV28 and TRBJ1-2; 10 nucleotides agree with TRBD1. CDR3 length: 14 amino acids. The J segment lost 2 bases and the V segment lost 5 bases, leaving 2 bases of the junction unmatched. The V gene's germline CDR1 is MDHEN and CDR2 SYDVKM. The CDR3 loop is CASSGTGANYGYTF. The CDR3 nucleotides read TGTGCCAGCAGTGGGACAGGGGCAAACTATGGCTACACCTTC.

The V and J genes are TRBV19 and TRBJ2-2; D perhaps matches TRBD2 (5 bases). The CDR3 covers 14 residues. The germline CDR1 and CDR2 sequences are LNHDA and SQIVND (reference sequence). Trimming cost V 3 bases and J 6 bases, with 11 bases left between them. CDR3 in amino acids: CASSIRERAGELFF. CDR3 bases: TGTGCCAGTAGTATCCGGGAAAGGGCCGGGGAGCTGTTTTTT.

This clone was seen once. The rearrangement joins TRBV28 to TRBJ1-1; D remains unclear. The CDR3 length is 13 residues. Trimming shortened V by 7 bases and J by 0 bases, and 9 bases separated the two germline ends. The germline V gene encodes CDR1 MDHEN and CDR2 SYDVKM. The chain's CDR3 is CASTILLNTEAFF. The CDR3 DNA is TGTGCCAGCACCATTCTATTGAACACTGAAGCTTTCTTT.

The chain combines TRBV25-1 with TRBJ1-1; a weak D match, TRBD1 (5 bases). The V gene's germline CDR1 is MGHDK and CDR2 SYGVNS. The CDR3 spans 13 residues. Trimming removed 6 bases from V and 0 bases from J, with 8 bases in between. CDR3 DNA sequence: TGTGCCAGCAGGAAGGGGTTGAACACTGAAGCTTTCTTT. This encodes CASRKGLNTEAFF.

The chain carries TRBV6-5 and TRBJ1-3, with 9 bases fitting TRBD1. The V gene end was trimmed by 1 base and the J gene end by 4 bases; junction bases not matched to a gene: 5. The CDR3 is 16 residues long. Germline V lookup: CDR1 MNHEY, CDR2 SVGAGI. CDR3 coding DNA: TGTGCCAGCAGTTACTTCGGACAGGGGTTAGGAAACACCATATATTTT. It codes for CASSYFGQGLGNTIYF.

The rearrangement links TRBV6-5 to TRBJ1-2; the D is unclear. This CDR3 comprises 15 residues. CDR1 and CDR2 from the germline V gene are MNHEY and SVGAGI. The ends were cut back, 0 bases at V and 2 bases at J, with 10 bases in the middle. This CDR3 is CASSYSILQNYGYTF. The CDR3 DNA reads TGTGCCAGCAGTTACTCGATCCTACAGAACTATGGCTACACCTTC.

The chain combines TRBV9 with TRBJ2-5; D might be TRBD1 (6 bases). Trimming pared 3 bases from V and 3 bases from J, leaving 12 bases between. CDR3 length: 14 amino acids. Germline V CDR1 and CDR2: SGDLS, YYNGEE. DNA for the CDR3: TGTGCCAGCAGCGGCCGGACAGTGGAAGAGACCCAGTACTTC. Protein product: CASSGRTVEETQYF.

This chain joins TRBV28 and TRBJ1-2, with D unclear. CDR1 is MDHEN, CDR2 SYDVKM, per germline. Trimming took off 2 bases at V and 5 bases at J, with 6 bases between the two ends. The CDR3 has 12 residues. The CDR3 DNA sequence: TGTGCCAGCAGTTTAGACCAGTATGGCTACACCTTC. It codes for CASSLDQYGYTF.

The chain links TRBV19 to TRBJ1-1; D possibly corresponds to TRBD1 (5 bases). CDR1 is LNHDA, CDR2 SQIVND, per germline (reference sequence). Trimming shortened V by 5 bases and J by 3 bases, and 10 bases separated the two germline ends. This CDR3 contains 13 residues. In DNA, the CDR3 is TGTGCCAGTAGTCCCCGGGGGGACACTGAAGCTTTCTTT. Amino acids: CASSPRGDTEAFF.

The chain links TRBV5-5 to TRBJ2-3; possibly TRBD1 or TRBD2 for D (6 bases each). Germline V gene sequence: CDR1 SGHKS, CDR2 YYEKEE (reference sequence). V was pared by 4 bases and J by 2 bases, with 14 bases between. This CDR3 is 15 amino acids long. This chain's CDR3 is CASSPLGGNTDTQYF. Written as DNA, the CDR3 is TGTGCCAGCAGCCCCCTCGGGGGCAACACAGATACGCAGTATTTT.

The chain joins TRBV28 to TRBJ2-7, with TRBD2 matching over 7 bases. The V segment lost 3 bases and the J segment 2 bases; nucleotides outside the gene matches: 7. CDR1 and CDR2 (germline): MDHEN, SYDVKM. This CDR3 is 15 amino acids long. This chain's CDR3 is CASSFYPGGTYEQYF. CDR3 DNA: TGTGCCAGCAGTTTCTATCCGGGAGGTACCTACGAGCAGTACTTC.

CDR3 bases: TGTGCCAGCAGTCTAGCGGGGGGGCTCACCTACGAGCAGTACTTC. Its protein is CASSLAGGLTYEQYF. V and J are TRBV9 and TRBJ2-7, with 12 bases aligning to TRBD2. The CDR3 runs 15 residues. After removal of 5 bases from V and 2 bases from J, the junction contained 5 bases not matched to a gene. Germline V gene lookup returns CDR1 SGDLS and CDR2 YYNGEE.

The chain's CDR3 is CASSQEGAQHF. The CDR3 coding sequence is TGTGCCAGCAGCCAGGAGGGGGCCCAGCATTTT. The chain couples TRBV7-9 to TRBJ1-5; tentatively, D is TRBD1 (6 bases). The ends were cut back, 5 bases at V and 11 bases at J, with 10 bases in the middle. The germline V gene has CDR1 SEHNR and CDR2 FQNEAQ (reference sequence). The CDR3 is 11 residues long. Full variable domain (remainder filled in from reference TRBV7-9 and TRBJ1-5): DTGVSQNPRHKITKRGQNVTFRCDPISEHNRLYWYRQTLGQGPEFLTYFQNEAQLEKSRLLSDRFSAERPKGSFSTLEIQRTEQGDSAMYLCASSQEGAQHFGDGTRLSIL.

The chain is built from TRBV7-2 and TRBJ1-6; 10 bases are shared with TRBD1. Germline V lookup: CDR1 SGHTA, CDR2 FQGNSA. The CDR3 runs 16 residues. Trimming removed 1 base from V and 11 bases from J; junction bases left unmatched: 8. This CDR3 is CASSLGGTGTGAPLHF. The CDR3 DNA reads TGTGCCAGCAGCTTAGGGGGGACGGGGACAGGGGCACCCCTCCACTTT.